These 13 T cell receptor beta chains were all obtained from the same sample, sequenced in a study of tumor-infiltrating lymphocytes in oesophageal squamous cell carcinoma. Each CDR3 protein gets one entry after TCRdb re-called the PCR reads with MiXCR. The table records 15,000 to 20,000 distinct CDR3 sequences, roughly 45% of them present only once. The sequenced sample was blood. The source is a female donor with esophageal squamous cell carcinoma.

This chain joins TRBV6-1 and TRBJ2-1; 10 bases agree with TRBD2. This CDR3 has 14 residues. V trimming: 6 bases; J trimming: 9 bases; junction bases outside the gene matches: 8. CDR1 and CDR2 from the germline V gene are MNHNS and SASEGT. The CDR3 protein is CASRLAGVGSEQFF. In nucleotides, the CDR3 is TGTGCCAGCAGGCTAGCGGGAGTAGGGAGTGAGCAGTTCTTC.

The gene calls are TRBV7-3 and TRBJ1-5; TRBD1 might be the D (5 bases). The CDR3 extends over 17 amino acids. CDR1 is SGHTA and CDR2 is FQGTGA in the germline V gene. V was trimmed by 2 bases and J by 5 bases, leaving 19 bases between them. In nucleotides, the CDR3 is TGTGCCAGCAGCTTAGGTGCATCAGGGTCCCCCTATCAGCCCCAGCATTTT. Translating it yields CASSLGASGSPYQPQHF.

This clonotype occurred many times. A much bigger clone sits one base away, suggesting this may be a read error. The V gene is TRBV7-2, the J gene TRBJ2-1; TRBD2 agrees at 8 bases. V shed 2 bases, J shed 10 bases, and the junction held 7 bases outside the gene matches. Germline V gene lookup returns CDR1 SGHTA and CDR2 FQGNSA. The CDR3 is made up of 14 amino acids. CDR3 nucleotide sequence: TGTGCCAGCAGCTTACGGGGGGGAACCTACGAGCAGTTCTTC. It encodes CASSLRGGTYEQFF.

CDR3 protein: CSARSPGTAGYTF. The CDR3 coding sequence is TGCAGTGCTAGATCTCCCGGGACGGCTGGCTACACCTTC. The chain couples TRBV20-1 to TRBJ1-2; the D gene is possibly TRBD1 (5 bases). Germline V gene sequence: CDR1 DFQATT, CDR2 SNEGSKA (reference sequence). Trimming shortened V by 2 bases and J by 7 bases, and 14 bases separated the two germline ends. The CDR3 consists of 13 residues.

By sample fraction, this clonotype is medium-sized. This chain connects TRBV7-2 to TRBJ1-1; D uncertain. Trimming took off 2 bases at V and 1 base at J, with 5 bases between the two ends. Germline V gives CDR1 SGHTA, CDR2 FQGNSA. The CDR3 is made up of 13 amino acids. The CDR3 coding sequence is TGTGCCAGCAGCTTACAGAAGAACACTGAAGCTTTCTTT. Residues: CASSLQKNTEAFF. Together with reference TRBV7-2 and TRBJ1-1, the CDR3 gives the full variable domain: GAGVSQSPSNKVTEKGKDVELRCDPISGHTALYWYRQSLGQGLEFLIYFQGNSAPDKSGLPSDRFSAERTGGSVSTLTIQRTQQEDSAVYLCASSLQKNTEAFFGQGTRLTVV.

This clonotype was picked up many times. The V call is TRBV10-3, the J call TRBJ1-1, with D unclear. The CDR3 length is 13 residues. V gave up 4 bases and J gave up 1 base, with 7 bases separating them. Germline V gene sequence: CDR1 ENHRY, CDR2 SYGVKD. In DNA, the CDR3 is TGTGCCATCAGTGGGGCGGGGAACACTGAAGCTTTCTTT. Translated, it gives CAISGAGNTEAFF.

The J gene is TRBJ2-4, the V gene TRBV6-8; TRBD1 matches at 12 bases. Germline V gives CDR1 MNHGY, CDR2 SAAAGT. This CDR3 spans 21 amino acids. Trimming cost V 2 bases and J 15 bases; bases outside gene matches: 29. The CDR3 sequence: CASSYPGTGGRGPRNTGELYF. The CDR3 DNA follows: TGTGCCAGCAGTTACCCCGGGACAGGGGGCCGGGGACCCCGAAACACCGGGGAGCTGTACTTC.

This clonotype has a single count. This likely comes from a read error, as the CDR3 has no conserved phenylalanine or tryptophan at its end. This sequence joins TRBV7-2 and TRBJ2-5, with 13 nucleotides matching TRBD2. The end of the DNA aligns better with TRBJ2-7, so the J call may be wrong. Per the germline V gene, CDR1 is SGHTA and CDR2 is FQGNSA. There are 15 residues in the CDR3. This CDR3 is CASSPGTSGTDEQYL. CDR3 DNA: TGTGCCAGCAGCCCGGGGACTAGCGGGACAGACGAGCAGTACTTA.

The genes are TRBV7-2 and TRBJ2-7; D perhaps matches TRBD2 (5 bases). Germline CDR1 reads SGHTA; CDR2 reads FQGNSA. This CDR3 has 14 amino acids. Trimming took off 3 bases at V and 2 bases at J, with 11 bases between the two ends. DNA for the CDR3: TGTGCCAGCAGCTTGAGGGCAGTGACCTACGAGCAGTACTTC. Protein: CASSLRAVTYEQYF.

The chain employs TRBV7-6 and TRBJ2-3; 9 bases align to TRBD1. V lost 6 bases to trimming and J lost 14 bases; unmatched junction nucleotides: 18. Germline lookup yields CDR1 SGHVS and CDR2 FNYEAQ. The CDR3 is made up of 15 amino acids. CDR3 sequence reads: CASRYGQGYTGELYF. The CDR3 DNA reads TGTGCCAGCAGATACGGACAGGGGTACACCGGGGAGCTGTATTTT.

This clonotype was seen repeatedly, ten times or more. The chain joins TRBV5-6 to TRBJ1-1, with unresolved D. Germline V gene data show CDR1 as SGHDT and CDR2 as YYEEEE. The CDR3 is made up of 12 amino acids. V lost 3 bases and J 4 bases, leaving 7 bases between the germline ends. The CDR3 here is CASSSSTTEAFF. DNA of the CDR3: TGTGCCAGCAGCTCAAGTACCACTGAAGCTTTCTTT.

This clonotype was found many times. J is TRBJ2-2 and V is TRBV6-1, with D maybe TRBD2 (6 bases). V shed 7 bases and J shed 8 bases, with 11 bases lying between them. CDR1 is MNHNS and CDR2 is SASEGT in the germline V gene. The CDR3 extends over 12 amino acids. The CDR3: CASIQGRGELFF. In nucleotides, the CDR3 is TGTGCCAGCATCCAAGGGAGGGGGGAGCTGTTTTTT.

This clonotype has only one observation. The chain is built from TRBV10-3 and TRBJ2-6, with D possibly TRBD1 on 5 matching bases. V lost 3 bases to trimming and J lost 0 bases, with 18 bases between them. This CDR3 contains 19 residues. Germline-derived CDR1 and CDR2 are ENHRY and SYGVKD. In DNA, the CDR3 is TGTGCCATCAGTGACCGGCTAGACAGCCGACTCTCTGGGGCCAACGTCCTGACTTTC. Protein: CAISDRLDSRLSGANVLTF.